Each of the 5 T cell receptor beta chains below was sequenced from the same sample in a study of T cells in Graves' hyperthyroidism and ophthalmopathy. TCR beta CDR3 region amplification was performed from RNA transcripts. Carried out on the TCR CDR3, a first-round RT-PCR used the HTBI primer set. A single record per CDR3 protein comes from TCRdb applying MiXCR to the multiplex PCR reads. Seen here are a few hundred thousand distinct CDR3 sequences, roughly 14% observed once, and the top ten hold less than 9.5%. Material for sequencing was blood. The receptors here all came from a young woman with Graves' hyperthyroidism.

Many counts were recorded for this clonotype. The CDR3 DNA sequence: TGTGCCAGCAGCTTATCGGGGGATCAGCCCCAGCATTTT. Protein product: CASSLSGDQPQHF. The chain employs TRBV7-2 and TRBJ1-5; TRBD1 is a possible D gene (5 bases). This CDR3 region has 13 residues. In germline, CDR1 is SGHTA, CDR2 FQGNSA. V was cut by 2 bases and J by 5 bases, with 7 bases left in between.

This clonotype was seen many times. The chain has TRBV7-2 and TRBJ1-5; the D is unclear. CDR1 and CDR2 (germline): SGHTA, FQGNSA. Trimming took 5 bases from V and 4 from J, leaving 15 bases between them. The length of the CDR3 is 15 residues. The CDR3 DNA sequence: TGTGCCAGCAGCCTTACAGCGGGCCTGAATCAGCCCCAGCATTTT. It specifies CASSLTAGLNQPQHF. Using reference TRBV7-2 and TRBJ1-5 for the parts outside the CDR3, the full variable domain is GAGVSQSPSNKVTEKGKDVELRCDPISGHTALYWYRQSLGQGLEFLIYFQGNSAPDKSGLPSDRFSAERTGGSVSTLTIQRTQQEDSAVYLCASSLTAGLNQPQHFGDGTRLSIL.

This chain uses TRBV10-1 with TRBJ2-7; no reliable D call. CDR1 WNHNN and CDR2 SYGVQD come from the germline V gene (reference sequence). The CDR3 totals 13 residues. Between the trimmed V and J ends, which lost 0 bases and 7 bases, there was a span of 10 bases. In nucleotides, the CDR3 is TGCGCCAGCAGTGAGTCGGCTTCGCGAGAGCAGTACTTC. Translation: CASSESASREQYF.

This clonotype was counted at least ten times. This chain connects TRBV5-1 to TRBJ2-7; tentatively, D is TRBD1 or TRBD2 (5 bases each). This CDR3 comprises 14 residues. Trimming pared 4 bases from V and 5 bases from J, leaving 16 bases between. The V gene's germline CDR1 is SGHRS and CDR2 YFSETQ. The CDR3 nucleotides read TGCGCCAGCAGCAACCGGGACCCGCGGGACGAGCAGTACTTC. Protein: CASSNRDPRDEQYF.

To note about this clonotype: Because it lacks the conserved phenylalanine or tryptophan at the end, this CDR3 is likely a read error. The chain is built from TRBV5-6 and TRBJ1-1; no definite D call. The germline gives CDR1 SGHDT, CDR2 YYEEEE. CDR3 length: 13 amino acids. The V end lost 4 bases, the J end lost 7 bases, and 14 bases lay between the germline ends. The CDR3 region is CASSHTFRNEAFL. The CDR3 DNA reads TGTGCCAGCAGCCATACTTTCAGGAATGAAGCTTTCCTT.